Listed here are 14 T cell receptor beta chains from one sample, sequenced in a study of T-cell reconstitution after alpha-beta-depleted transplantation in children. Unique molecular identifiers were incorporated when the TCRbeta library was constructed. Each CDR3 protein is one row after TCRdb ran MiXCR on the PCR reads. The sample has about 580,000 distinct CDR3 sequences; under 30% are singletons. Material: PBMCs, mostly from graft donor cells, obtained 360 days after TCRalphabeta/CD19-depleted stem cell transplant. These receptors all come from a boy in the first two years of life who had a stem cell transplant for acute myeloid leukemia, so the T cells may come from the graft donor.

V gene TRBV20-1 combines with J gene TRBJ1-6, with D possibly matching TRBD1 (6 bases). With 2 bases removed from V and 6 bases from J, the gap between germline ends came to 20 bases. Looked up from germline, CDR1 is DFQATT and CDR2 is SNEGSKA (reference sequence). The CDR3 totals 17 residues. The CDR3 loop is CSARSLPGAGGNSPLHF. The CDR3 DNA reads as TGCAGTGCTAGAAGCCTCCCAGGGGCGGGTGGTAATTCACCCCTCCACTTT.

Many counts were recorded for this clonotype. This chain connects TRBV20-1 to TRBJ2-1; 10 bases align to TRBD1. The germline gives CDR1 DFQATT, CDR2 SNEGSKA (reference sequence). The CDR3 totals 15 residues. The trim removed 1 base at V and 4 bases at J, leaving 4 bases unmatched. The CDR3 reads CSARGGTGEYNEQFF. CDR3 DNA: TGCAGTGCTAGAGGGGGGACAGGGGAGTACAATGAGCAGTTCTTC.

This clonotype was seen only a few times. This sequence joins TRBV11-3 and TRBJ2-2; 8 positions agree with TRBD1. The CDR3 sequence is 17 residues long. The V segment lost 0 bases and the J segment 0 bases; nucleotides outside the gene matches: 3. Germline CDR1 and CDR2: SGHNT and YENEEA. The chain's CDR3 is CASSLDQGQANTGELFF. CDR3 bases: TGTGCCAGCAGCTTAGATCAGGGACAGGCGAACACCGGGGAGCTGTTTTTT.

This clonotype came up a few times. The chain joins TRBV7-2 to TRBJ2-7, with 14 bases matching TRBD2. Germline loops: CDR1 SGHTA, CDR2 FQGNSA. The CDR3 has 16 residues. Unmatched junction bases numbered 2, after V lost 1 base and J lost 3 bases. For the CDR3, the DNA is TGTGCCAGCAGCTTAGAGGGGACTAGCGGGGGCTACGAGCAGTACTTC. Translated: CASSLEGTSGGYEQYF.

This clonotype was observed at least ten times. The CDR3 sequence is CSARGPTTYEQYV. In DNA form, the CDR3 reads TGCAGTGCTCGGGGCCCAACCACCTACGAGCAGTACGTC. This chain connects TRBV20-1 to TRBJ2-7, with D possibly being TRBD1 or TRBD2 (5 bases each). V gave up 5 bases and J gave up 2 bases, with 13 bases separating them. The CDR3 extends over 13 amino acids. Germline CDR1 DFQATT, CDR2 SNEGSKA (reference sequence).

V is TRBV27 and J is TRBJ2-3; possible D gene TRBD1, 6 bases. Looked up from germline, CDR1 is MNHEY and CDR2 is SMNVEV (reference sequence). V lost 5 bases and J 2 bases, leaving 14 bases between the germline ends. This CDR3 spans 15 amino acids. The CDR3 loop reads CASSPHREFTDTQYF. CDR3 bases: TGTGCCAGCAGTCCTCACAGGGAATTCACAGATACGCAGTATTTT.

This chain joins TRBV6-1 and TRBJ2-3; perhaps TRBD1 as D (5 bases). There are 14 residues in the CDR3. V was pared by 5 bases and J by 4 bases, with 13 bases between. Germline V CDR1 and CDR2: MNHNS, SASEGT. This chain's CDR3 is CASSQGVMADTQYF. The CDR3 DNA reads TGTGCCAGCAGTCAAGGGGTGATGGCAGATACGCAGTATTTT.

This clonotype has only a few counts. The V call is TRBV4-2, the J call TRBJ2-5; D is possibly TRBD2 (6 bases). This CDR3 is 14 amino acids long. The germline V and J ends were trimmed by 3 bases and 4 bases, with 12 bases remaining between them. Germline lookup yields CDR1 LGHNA and CDR2 YNFKEQ. CDR3 protein: CASSQVLAPETQYF. CDR3 DNA: TGTGCCAGCAGCCAGGTCCTAGCGCCAGAGACCCAGTACTTC.

With respect to this clonotype: Given a much more abundant clone one base away, this may be a read error. J is TRBJ1-2 and V is TRBV20-1; D is undetermined. The germline V gene encodes CDR1 DFQATT and CDR2 SNEGSKA (reference sequence). V was shortened by 0 bases and J by 4 bases, with 3 bases between the two germline ends. The CDR3 covers 11 residues. CDR3 bases: TGCAGTGCTAGAGATACCTATGGCTACACCTTC. This gives the protein CSARDTYGYTF.

Many counts were recorded for this clonotype. The chain uses TRBV6-5 and TRBJ2-1; D remains ambiguous. The germline V and J ends were trimmed by 2 bases and 3 bases, with 11 bases remaining between them. The CDR3 is made up of 15 amino acids. Per the germline V gene, CDR1 is MNHEY and CDR2 is SVGAGI. The CDR3 here is CASSYNEANYNEQFF. The CDR3, as DNA: TGTGCCAGCAGTTACAATGAGGCTAACTACAATGAGCAGTTCTTC.

The gene calls are TRBV20-1 and TRBJ2-3; 11 bases agree with TRBD2. Germline V gives CDR1 DFQATT, CDR2 SNEGSKA (reference sequence). With 4 bases clipped from V and 2 bases from J, the junction kept 5 bases outside the gene matches. The CDR3 is 15 residues long. The CDR3 reads CSAIPSGGPTDTQYF. CDR3 in DNA: TGCAGTGCTATCCCTAGCGGGGGGCCCACAGATACGCAGTATTTT.

This rearrangement joins TRBV9 to TRBJ2-3; possibly TRBD1 for D (5 bases). Looked up from germline, CDR1 is SGDLS and CDR2 is YYNGEE. The V gene lost 0 bases and the J gene lost 2 bases, with 10 bases spanning the gap. The CDR3 is 15 amino acids. CDR3 in amino acids: CASSVAGALTDTQYF. Here the CDR3 DNA reads TGTGCCAGCAGCGTAGCTGGGGCTCTCACAGATACGCAGTATTTT.

The CDR3 region is CASSPELTYEQYV. The DNA for the CDR3 is TGTGCCAGCTCACCAGAGCTTACCTACGAGCAGTACGTC. The genes are TRBV18 and TRBJ2-7, with no clear D. V lost 2 bases and J lost 2, with 7 bases in between. The CDR3 runs 13 residues. The germline CDR1 and CDR2 sequences are KGHSH and LQKENI.

This clonotype was detected ten times or more. The V call is TRBV20-1, the J call TRBJ2-2; D may be TRBD1 (5 bases). The CDR3 has 13 amino acids. V lost 2 bases, J lost 1 base, and 5 bases lay in between. Germline V gene data show CDR1 as DFQATT and CDR2 as SNEGSKA (reference sequence). The CDR3 spells CSARTGNTGELFF. In nucleotides, the CDR3 is TGCAGTGCTAGAACAGGGAACACCGGGGAGCTGTTTTTT.